This TCR beta chain was captured in a study of control samples from healthy donors and cancer patients. Between the trimmed V and J ends, which lost 4 bases and 9 bases, there was a span of 13 bases. This CDR3 comprises 13 residues. CDR1 and CDR2 (germline): MNHEY, SVGAGI. Only in-frame clones appear in the TCRdb table, and some are missing; sequencing was by immunoSEQ multiplex PCR. The table includes some 76,000 clones, around 92% detected once. This receptor was obtained from a man aged 55 to 70 with lung cancer. The specimen was PBMCs. This sequence joins TRBV6-5 and TRBJ1-5; D is perhaps TRBD1 (5 bases). The CDR3 region is CASSLEPQGPQHF. The DNA of the CDR3 is TGTGCCAGCAGTTTGGAGCCCCAGGGGCCCCAGCATTTT.